These 25 T cell receptor beta chains were all obtained from the same sample, sequenced in a study of blood T cell repertoires in COVID-19. Using immunoSEQ multiplex PCR, the repertoire was profiled, and TCRdb retains in-frame clones only, with some absent. Of 150,000 to 190,000 clones listed, around 84% are singletons. Sequencing input: PBMCs or T cells enriched from blood (not recorded which). These receptors were obtained from a man aged 50 to 59 who had recovered from COVID-19.

The V call is TRBV27, the J call TRBJ1-4, with 7 bases identical to TRBD1. Germline V gives CDR1 MNHEY, CDR2 SMNVEV (reference sequence). The CDR3 runs to 16 residues. After removal of 5 bases from V and 5 bases from J, the junction contained 11 bases not matched to a gene. The CDR3 DNA sequence: TGTGCCAGCAGTCAGACTAACAGGGGTTTGAATGAAAAACTGTTTTTT. Its translation: CASSQTNRGLNEKLFF. Full variable domain (outside the CDR3, taken from reference TRBV27 and TRBJ1-4): EAQVTQNPRYLITVTGKKLTVTCSQNMNHEYMSWYRQDPGLGLRQIYYSMNVEVTDKGDVPEGYKVSRKEKRNFPLILESPSPNQTSLYFCASSQTNRGLNEKLFFGSGTQLSVL.

The chain uses TRBV12-3 or TRBV12-4 and TRBJ1-2; 7 nucleotides agree with TRBD1. V dropped 6 bases and J dropped 7; count of bases not matched to a gene: 8. The length of the CDR3 is 13 residues. This CDR3 reads CASSFGTDPGYTF. The CDR3 region has the DNA TGTGCCAGCAGCTTTGGGACAGATCCTGGCTACACCTTC.

The genes are TRBV7-9 and TRBJ2-5, with TRBD2 matching over 8 bases. The trim removed 3 bases at V and 5 bases at J, leaving 5 bases unmatched. Looked up from germline, CDR1 is SEHNR and CDR2 is FQNEAQ (reference sequence). CDR3 length: 14 residues. The CDR3 DNA is TGTGCCAGCAGCTTCCACGGACTAGCTGAGACCCAGTACTTC. The encoded protein is CASSFHGLAETQYF. The full variable domain, with the rest looked up from reference TRBV7-9 and TRBJ2-5, is DTGVSQNPRHKITKRGQNVTFRCDPISEHNRLYWYRQTLGQGPEFLTYFQNEAQLEKSRLLSDRFSAERPKGSFSTLEIQRTEQGDSAMYLCASSFHGLAETQYFGPGTRLLVL.

The rearrangement uses TRBV2 and TRBJ2-1; 9 bases line up with TRBD2. The junction had 10 bases not matched to a gene; V was cut back by 0 bases and J by 4 bases. Germline V gene data show CDR1 as SNHLY and CDR2 as FYNNEI. The CDR3 is made up of 18 amino acids. CDR3 in amino acids: CASSEAPPSGVGYNEQFF. The CDR3 DNA reads TGTGCCAGCAGTGAAGCCCCCCCTAGCGGGGTCGGTTACAATGAGCAGTTCTTC. The full variable domain, with the rest looked up from reference TRBV2 and TRBJ2-1, is EPEVTQTPSHQVTQMGQEVILRCVPISNHLYFYWYRQILGQKVEFLVSFYNNEISEKSEIFDDQFSVERPDGSNFTLKIRSTKLEDSAMYFCASSEAPPSGVGYNEQFFGPGTRLTVL.

The CDR3 DNA reads TGTGCCAGCAGCCAGGGGGACAGGGACCTCTATGGCTACACCTTC. Protein product: CASSQGDRDLYGYTF. This chain joins TRBV7-9 and TRBJ1-2, with 9 bases identical to TRBD1. The CDR3 runs 15 residues. The germline V gene encodes CDR1 SEHNR and CDR2 FQNEAQ (reference sequence). The V and J ends lost 5 bases and 4 bases, in that order; junction bases with no gene match: 8.

The rearrangement links TRBV29-1 to TRBJ1-2; 8 bases align to TRBD1. With 2 bases clipped from V and 4 bases from J, the junction kept 3 bases outside the gene matches. CDR3 length: 13 amino acids. Germline CDR1 SQVTM, CDR2 ANQGSEA. CDR3 DNA: TGCAGCGTTGAACAGGGGGCGGGCTATGGCTACACCTTC. It specifies CSVEQGAGYGYTF. Combining the CDR3 with reference TRBV29-1 and TRBJ1-2 gives the whole variable domain SAVISQKPSRDICQRGTSLTIQCQVDSQVTMMFWYRQQPGQSLTLIATANQGSEATYESGFVIDKFPISRPNLTFSTLTVSNMSPEDSSIYLCSVEQGAGYGYTFGSGTRLTVV.

The chain has TRBV3-1 (or the pseudogene TRBV3-2) and TRBJ2-2, with TRBD1 matching 7 bases. CDR3 length equals 14 residues. V trimming: 6 bases; J trimming: 4 bases; junction bases outside the gene matches: 5. Germline CDR1 reads LGHDT; CDR2 reads YNNKEL (reference sequence). CDR3 in DNA: TGTGCCAGCAGTCCTGGACAGGCCACCGGGGAGCTGTTTTTT. Translated, it gives CASSPGQATGELFF.

V gene TRBV24-1 combines with J gene TRBJ1-2, with D possibly TRBD1 on 6 matching bases. V lost 2 bases and J 8 bases, leaving 11 bases between the germline ends. Germline V CDR1 and CDR2: KGHDR, SFDVKD. The CDR3 has 13 residues. The CDR3 nucleotides are TGTGCCACCAGTGATTCACAGGGCCGCGGCTACACCTTC. It specifies CATSDSQGRGYTF.

The chain uses TRBV5-4 and TRBJ2-1; D is unresolved. V lost 1 base and J lost 0, with 8 bases in between. The CDR3 runs to 15 residues. Germline CDR1 SGHNT, CDR2 YYREEE (reference sequence). The CDR3 reads CASSLRQASYNEQFF. The CDR3 DNA is TGTGCCAGCAGCTTGAGGCAGGCCTCCTACAATGAGCAGTTCTTC.

The chain carries TRBV4-2 and TRBJ2-3, with 10 bases aligning to TRBD1. The germline V gene has CDR1 LGHNA and CDR2 YNFKEQ. Unmatched junction bases numbered 3, after V lost 1 base and J lost 2 bases. The CDR3 consists of 16 residues. The CDR3 sequence: CASSQVGTGDTDTQYF. The CDR3 nucleotides are TGTGCCAGCAGCCAAGTTGGGACAGGGGACACAGATACGCAGTATTTT.

This rearrangement joins TRBV27 to TRBJ2-7, with a weak D call TRBD2 (5 bases). Trimming removed 6 bases at V and 2 bases at J, with 17 bases between. The CDR3 loop spans 15 amino acids. CDR1 and CDR2 (germline): MNHEY, SMNVEV (reference sequence). The CDR3, as DNA: TGTGCCAGCAGCCTAAAAGGGCGGGTTCCCTACGAGCAGTACTTC. Translating it yields CASSLKGRVPYEQYF.

The CDR3 here is CASRSGGDYGYTF. The CDR3 DNA sequence: TGTGCCAGCCGGTCAGGAGGGGACTATGGCTACACCTTC. The chain couples TRBV6-5 to TRBJ1-2; maybe TRBD1 (5 bases). CDR3 length equals 13 residues. Trimming took off 8 bases at V and 3 bases at J, with 13 bases between the two ends. Per germline, CDR1 MNHEY and CDR2 SVGAGI.

The chain uses TRBV30 and TRBJ1-5; a weak D match, TRBD1 (5 bases). Trimming left V 5 bases short and J 9 bases short, with 20 bases between. Germline values: CDR1 GTSNPN, CDR2 SVGIG (reference sequence). The CDR3 is made up of 14 amino acids. This chain's CDR3 is CAWQPGPQRGPQHF. The CDR3 nucleotides are TGTGCCTGGCAACCGGGCCCTCAAAGGGGGCCCCAGCATTTT.

This chain joins TRBV4-1 and TRBJ1-4; a possible D gene is TRBD1 (5 bases). The CDR3 runs to 16 residues. Deletions cut 0 bases from V and 1 base from J, with 9 bases between. Germline CDR1 reads MGHRA; CDR2 reads YSYEKL. CDR3 nucleotide sequence: TGCGCCAGCAGCCAAGATGGCGGGGGAACTAATGAAAAACTGTTTTTT. It specifies CASSQDGGGTNEKLFF.

The chain joins TRBV4-1 to TRBJ2-2, with 9 bases aligning to TRBD2. This CDR3 is 16 amino acids long. Germline-derived CDR1 and CDR2 are MGHRA and YSYEKL. After removal of 6 bases from V and 3 bases from J, the junction contained 8 bases not matched to a gene. The CDR3 reads CASRGGGVLDTGELFF. Written as DNA, the CDR3 is TGCGCCAGCAGGGGCGGGGGGGTCTTGGACACCGGGGAGCTGTTTTTT.

The chain is built from TRBV9 and TRBJ2-3; D unresolved. Germline loops: CDR1 SGDLS, CDR2 YYNGEE. V lost 6 bases to trimming and J lost 0 bases, with 14 bases between them. CDR3 size: 15 residues. The CDR3: CASTTLSSSTDTQYF. CDR3 DNA sequence: TGTGCCAGCACGACACTTTCGTCTAGCACAGATACGCAGTATTTT.

The chain is built from TRBV5-6 and TRBJ2-7, with D perhaps TRBD2 (5 bases). Germline CDR1 SGHDT, CDR2 YYEEEE. There are 15 residues in the CDR3. Trimming took off 4 bases at V and 0 bases at J, with 14 bases between the two ends. Here the CDR3 DNA reads TGTGCCAGCAGCCGACGGGGTGGGAACTCCTACGAGCAGTACTTC. Its translation: CASSRRGGNSYEQYF.

The V gene is TRBV27, the J gene TRBJ2-6; 7 bases match TRBD1. V was clipped by 5 bases and J by 4 bases; unmatched bases: 11. CDR3 length: 17 amino acids. Germline CDR1 MNHEY, CDR2 SMNVEV (reference sequence). The chain's CDR3 is CASSDLQGTYGANVLTF. The CDR3 bases are TGTGCCAGCAGTGACTTACAGGGGACCTACGGGGCCAACGTCCTGACTTTC. The variable domain in full, with the rest retrieved from reference TRBV27 and TRBJ2-6, is EAQVTQNPRYLITVTGKKLTVTCSQNMNHEYMSWYRQDPGLGLRQIYYSMNVEVTDKGDVPEGYKVSRKEKRNFPLILESPSPNQTSLYFCASSDLQGTYGANVLTFGAGSRLTVL.

The chain is built from TRBV5-1 and TRBJ1-2; the match to TRBD1 covers 12 bases. J was trimmed by 8 bases and V by 0 bases; bases with no gene match: 8. The CDR3 loop spans 16 amino acids. Germline loops: CDR1 SGHRS, CDR2 YFSETQ. This CDR3 reads CASSLAAGTGGLGYTF. CDR3 nucleotides: TGCGCCAGCAGCTTGGCCGCCGGGACAGGGGGCCTCGGCTACACCTTC.

This clone was recorded a few times. The chain is built from TRBV29-1 and TRBJ1-2; TRBD1 might be the D (5 bases). Germline V CDR1 and CDR2: SQVTM, ANQGSEA. The CDR3 extends over 14 amino acids. The ends were cut back, 1 base at V and 4 bases at J, with 13 bases in the middle. The CDR3 bases are TGCAGCGTTGAAGGTGGGGGAGGTTTCTATGGCTACACCTTC. It specifies CSVEGGGGFYGYTF.

This rearrangement joins TRBV11-2 to TRBJ1-2; D possibly corresponds to TRBD1 (6 bases). Deletions cut 5 bases from V and 8 bases from J, with 15 bases between. CDR1 is SGHAT and CDR2 is FQNNGV in the germline V gene. This CDR3 spans 13 amino acids. CDR3 sequence reads: CASSLTGSGGYTF. The CDR3 region has the DNA TGTGCCAGCAGCCTCACAGGGTCAGGAGGCTACACCTTC.

V usage is TRBV6-7 and J usage is TRBJ1-3; a weak D match, TRBD1 (6 bases). TRBV6-7 is assigned to the ORF class and has an uncertain function. The CDR3 has 14 residues. The V and J ends lost 2 bases and 4 bases respectively, with 9 bases between them. The chain's CDR3 is CASSYRTVGNTIYF. DNA of the CDR3: TGTGCCAGCAGTTACAGGACAGTAGGAAACACCATATATTTT.

The J gene is TRBJ2-3, the V gene TRBV3-1 (or the pseudogene TRBV3-2), with D unresolved. V was shortened by 3 bases and J by 3 bases, with 7 bases between the two germline ends. Germline V gene lookup returns CDR1 LGHDT and CDR2 YNNKEL (reference sequence). The CDR3 runs 13 residues. CDR3 sequence reads: CASSHSTTDTQYF. The CDR3 DNA reads TGTGCCAGCAGCCATTCGACAACAGATACGCAGTATTTT.

V usage is TRBV29-1 and J usage is TRBJ1-4; D ambiguous. Germline values: CDR1 SQVTM, CDR2 ANQGSEA. The CDR3 covers 16 residues. The germline V and J ends were trimmed by 0 bases and 4 bases, with 15 bases remaining between them. This chain's CDR3 is CSVEDLRENHNEKLFF. The CDR3 bases are TGCAGCGTTGAAGACCTAAGGGAGAACCATAATGAAAAACTGTTTTTT.

The rearrangement joins TRBV5-5 to TRBJ1-5; 7 bases are shared with TRBD1. This CDR3 has 17 amino acids. Germline CDR1 is SGHKS and CDR2 is YYEKEE (reference sequence). V trimming: 4 bases; J trimming: 2 bases; junction bases outside the gene matches: 12. CDR3 in amino acids: CASSRAAQGEGNQPQHF. DNA of the CDR3: TGTGCCAGCAGCCGAGCCGCTCAGGGGGAAGGCAATCAGCCCCAGCATTTT.